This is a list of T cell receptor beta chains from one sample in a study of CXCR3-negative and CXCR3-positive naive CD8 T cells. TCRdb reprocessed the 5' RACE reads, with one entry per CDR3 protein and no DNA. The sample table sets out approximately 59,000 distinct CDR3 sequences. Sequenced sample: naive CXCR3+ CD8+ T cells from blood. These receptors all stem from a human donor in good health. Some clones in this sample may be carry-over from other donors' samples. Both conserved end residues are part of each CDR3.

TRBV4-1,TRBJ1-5,CASSQVPGTPNQPQHF
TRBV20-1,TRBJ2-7,CSAEQVDEQYF
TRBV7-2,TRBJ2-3,CASSWTSAQTDTQFF
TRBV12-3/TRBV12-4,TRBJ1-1,CASSFWTANTEAFF
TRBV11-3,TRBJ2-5,CASSLGQGAVGETQYF
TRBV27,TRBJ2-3,CASNDTASGEVTQYF
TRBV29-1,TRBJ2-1,CSVILTDGRNEQFF
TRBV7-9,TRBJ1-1,CASSHSDSLEAFF
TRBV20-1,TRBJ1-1,CSAMDLDRADTEAFF
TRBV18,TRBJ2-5,CASSPGLAGVQETQYF
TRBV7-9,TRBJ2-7,CASSPPPGQGTYEQYF
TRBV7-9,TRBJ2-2,CASSWGSRGGELFF
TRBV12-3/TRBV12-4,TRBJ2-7,CASSFGTVFYEQYF
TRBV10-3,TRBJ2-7,CAISESTSSGAGEQYF
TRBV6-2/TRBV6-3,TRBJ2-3,CASFPRVPFRGLGDTQYF
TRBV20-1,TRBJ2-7,CSARRQGAYEQYF
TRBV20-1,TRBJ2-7,CSARKGLAGLEQYF
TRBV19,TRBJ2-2,CASSMSGGPNTGELFF
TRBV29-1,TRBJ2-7,CSVEDWVGGPNSYEQYF
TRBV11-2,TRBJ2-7,CASSTGLAGTYEQYF
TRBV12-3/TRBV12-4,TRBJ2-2,CASSPWATAGTGELFF
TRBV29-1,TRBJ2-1,CSGKGQGLHEQFF
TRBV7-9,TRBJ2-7,CASSFVAGGRSYEQYF
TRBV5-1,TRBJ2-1,CASSLAPTGDNYNEQFF
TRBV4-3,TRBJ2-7,CASSQVAGLTYEQYF
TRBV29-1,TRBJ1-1,CSAEGQVTEAFF
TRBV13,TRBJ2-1,CASSLETMPHNEQFF
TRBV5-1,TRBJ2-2,CASSLARVQNTGELFF
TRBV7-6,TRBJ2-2,CASSSLTGSPLNTGELFF
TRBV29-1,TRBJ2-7,CSVDGGTQVYEQYF
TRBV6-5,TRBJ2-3,CASSYSIPGGITDTQYF
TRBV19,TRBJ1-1,CATGQGVVTEAFF
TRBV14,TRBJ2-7,CASSHRSSGYEQYF
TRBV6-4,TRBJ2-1,CASSTGESYNEQFF
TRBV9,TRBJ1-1,CASSVGGSTEAFF
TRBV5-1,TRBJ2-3,CASSLELAGGPLDTQYF
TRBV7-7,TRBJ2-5,CASSLGSGSSSDQETQYF
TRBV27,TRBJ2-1,CASSLTSGGTRNAFF
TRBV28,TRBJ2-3,CASSLRLATDTQYF
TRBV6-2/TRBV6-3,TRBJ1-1,CASSYTGDNTEAFF
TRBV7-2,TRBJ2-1,CASSSILAGSSYNEQFF
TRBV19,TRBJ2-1,CASSIWLAGDEQFF
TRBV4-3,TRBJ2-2,CASSQDSGGAITGELFF